This T cell receptor (beta chain) is from a study of blood T cell repertoires in COVID-19. Produced via immunoSEQ multiplex PCR; TCRdb's table is partial and in-frame only. The table records hundreds of thousands of clones, around 88% of them present only once. CDR1 and CDR2 from the germline V gene are SGHNT and YYREEE (reference sequence). V lost 3 bases, J lost 12 bases, and 24 bases lay in between. This CDR3 has 16 residues. This clonotype originated in a woman between 50 and 59 years old with acute or convalescent COVID-19. The sequencing input was peripheral blood. J is TRBJ1-4 and V is TRBV5-4, with a tentative D call TRBD1 (5 bases). The CDR3 DNA follows: TGTGCCAGCAGCTCGGCGGGAGGGGCCCCGATGGGGGAACTGTTTTTT. The encoded protein is CASSSAGGAPMGELFF.